This T cell receptor beta chain was identified in a study of T cell responses to AZD1222 COVID-19 vaccine. Background on the study: Pooled in the analysis were second doses at about 4 or about 12 weeks.

This CDR3 comprises 14 residues. CDR1 and CDR2 from the germline V gene are SGHTA and FQGNSA. With V trimmed by 3 bases and J by 7 bases, 7 bases remained unmatched. Note on this clone: As yet, its antigen is unknown.

Findings and caveats of the study: Researchers report vaccine-associated CD4 TCRs spanning spike, with dominance at 160-218 and 743-854. The donor group comprised mostly white British people and more females; the analysis possibly underestimated clonal diversity.

Using immunoSEQ multiplex PCR, the repertoire was profiled, and TCRdb retains in-frame clones only, with some absent. Of approximately 130,000 clones listed, roughly 90% were seen once; the top ten hold under 2%. The sequenced sample was peripheral blood, obtained on day 0 of AZD1222 vaccination. J is TRBJ2-7 and V is TRBV7-2; 9 bases are shared with TRBD2. This sequence originates from an adult in good health. The CDR3 spells CASSFAGGPGEQYF. The CDR3 coding sequence is TGTGCCAGCAGCTTCGCGGGAGGGCCGGGAGAGCAGTACTTC. Drawing the rest from reference TRBV7-2 and TRBJ2-7, the complete variable domain is GAGVSQSPSNKVTEKGKDVELRCDPISGHTALYWYRQSLGQGLEFLIYFQGNSAPDKSGLPSDRFSAERTGGSVSTLTIQRTQQEDSAVYLCASSFAGGPGEQYFGPGTRLTVT.